This passage covers 14 T cell receptor beta chains from one sample sequenced in a study of T cell repertoires in cytomegalovirus infection. TCRdb re-derived calls from the reads in MiXCR, one entry per CDR3 protein. Of 54,000 or so distinct CDR3 sequences listed, about 33% are singletons. Their antigen targets remain unknown. Specimen: PBMCs, sequenced either directly or after in vitro stimulation (not recorded which). These receptors were obtained from a human donor in good health (CMV status not recorded). Some clones in this sample may be carry-over from other donors' samples.

The CDR3 sequence: CASSTPTGKDTEAFF. The CDR3 DNA reads TGTGCCAGCAGCACGCCGACAGGGAAGGACACTGAAGCTTTCTTT. The chain joins TRBV6-8 to TRBJ1-1, with 7 positions matching TRBD1. Germline loops: CDR1 MNHGY, CDR2 SAAAGT. The CDR3 runs to 15 residues. The trim removed 6 bases at V and 3 bases at J, leaving 10 bases unmatched.

The chain recombines TRBV2 with TRBJ1-5; D is unclear. CDR1 and CDR2 from the germline V gene are SNHLY and FYNNEI. V was trimmed by 3 bases and J by 7 bases, leaving 7 bases between them. This CDR3 spans 12 amino acids. The CDR3 loop reads CASSDPGQPQHF. CDR3 nucleotides: TGTGCCAGCAGTGACCCGGGGCAGCCCCAGCATTTT.

This clonotype was picked up a small number of times. The chain has TRBV4-1 and TRBJ2-7; D unclear. This CDR3 region has 13 residues. Germline lookup yields CDR1 MGHRA and CDR2 YSYEKL. V was clipped by 4 bases and J by 3 bases, with 10 bases between them. This CDR3 is CASSPLPFYEQYF. Written as DNA, the CDR3 is TGCGCCAGCAGCCCCCTACCCTTCTACGAGCAGTACTTC.

The chain combines TRBV6-2 or TRBV6-3 with TRBJ2-7; D call uncertain. The CDR3 is 13 residues long. Deletions cut 8 bases from V and 4 bases from J, with 15 bases between. The V gene's germline CDR1 is MNHEY and CDR2 SVGEGT. CDR3 amino acids: CASGFGSGYEQYF. The CDR3 bases are TGTGCCAGCGGTTTTGGGTCCGGATACGAGCAGTACTTC.

The rearrangement links TRBV10-3 to TRBJ1-2, with a weak D call TRBD1 (5 bases). The V gene lost 10 bases and the J gene lost 7 bases, with 13 bases spanning the gap. The germline V gene encodes CDR1 ENHRY and CDR2 SYGVKD. This CDR3 comprises 11 residues. The CDR3 DNA reads as TGTGCCACCGGAGCAGGGAGTGGCTACACCTTC. Encoded protein: CATGAGSGYTF.

This chain uses TRBV6-5 with TRBJ2-6; no reliable D call. V lost 9 bases and J lost 0, with 6 bases in between. Per the germline V gene, CDR1 is MNHEY and CDR2 is SVGAGI. This CDR3 has 13 amino acids. CDR3 nucleotides: TGTGCCAGTAGGCCCTCTGGGGCCAACGTCCTGACTTTC. Its translation: CASRPSGANVLTF.

The rearrangement uses TRBV6-6 and TRBJ1-5; D not resolved. The CDR3 runs to 14 residues. Trimming removed 2 bases from V and 7 bases from J, with 12 bases in between. CDR1 is MNHNY and CDR2 is SVGAGI in the germline V gene (reference sequence). CDR3 DNA sequence: TGTGCCAGCAGTTACATAAGGGTTCAACAGCCCCAGCATTTT. This encodes CASSYIRVQQPQHF.

This clonotype turned up a few times. Mismatch with germline at one junction end may stem from a read error. V is TRBV29-1 and J is TRBJ1-1; possible D gene TRBD1, 6 bases. The CDR3 has 13 residues. From germline, CDR1 is SQVTM and CDR2 ANQGSEA. CDR3 sequence: CSVEVLGTQRPLF. CDR3 DNA sequence: TGCAGCGTTGAAGTATTGGGGACACAAAGACCGCTCTTT. Full variable domain (missing parts from reference TRBV29-1 and TRBJ1-1): SAVISQKPSRDICQRGTSLTIQCQVDSQVTMMFWYRQQPGQSLTLIATANQGSEATYESGFVIDKFPISRPNLTFSTLTVSNMSPEDSSIYLCSVEVLGTQRPLFGQGTRLTVV.

This clonotype was seen just once. This chain uses TRBV20-1 with TRBJ2-2, with 7 bases that match TRBD1. The CDR3 length is 16 residues. V lost 0 bases, J lost 6 bases, and 10 bases stayed unmatched. Germline lookup yields CDR1 DFQATT and CDR2 SNEGSKA (reference sequence). CDR3 residues: CSARDRRQGLAGELFF. In DNA, the CDR3 is TGCAGTGCTAGAGACCGTCGACAGGGATTGGCCGGGGAGCTGTTTTTT.

J is TRBJ1-1 and V is TRBV7-2, with a possible D match to TRBD1 (5 bases). This CDR3 region has 12 residues. Germline CDR1 is SGHTA and CDR2 is FQGNSA. The V gene lost 1 base and the J gene lost 10 bases, with 10 bases spanning the gap. CDR3 nucleotides: TGTGCCAGCAGCTTAGATGGGGGGGGAGCTTTCTTT. This codes for CASSLDGGGAFF.

This clonotype showed up just a few times. J is TRBJ1-5 and V is TRBV6-6; D possibly corresponds to TRBD1 (5 bases). CDR1 is MNHNY, CDR2 SVGAGI, per germline (reference sequence). V was clipped by 6 bases and J by 2 bases, with 17 bases between them. The CDR3 is made up of 16 amino acids. The CDR3 coding sequence is TGTGCCAGCAGGGGAGCAACGGGAGGGGGCAATCAGCCCCAGCATTTT. Its protein product is CASRGATGGGNQPQHF.

The V gene is TRBV25-1, the J gene TRBJ2-1; D gene ambiguous. V was cut by 1 base and J by 3 bases, with 16 bases left in between. The CDR3 has 17 amino acids. The germline gives CDR1 MGHDK, CDR2 SYGVNS. The CDR3: CASSESVGRILYNEQFF. The CDR3 nucleotides read TGTGCCAGCAGTGAATCGGTCGGCAGGATTCTCTACAATGAGCAGTTCTTC.

The V and J genes are TRBV28 and TRBJ2-3; a weak D match, TRBD2 (5 bases). Trimming removed 4 bases from V and 1 base from J, with 12 bases in between. Germline lookup yields CDR1 MDHEN and CDR2 SYDVKM. This CDR3 contains 15 residues. This chain's CDR3 is CASSSSSPGTDTQYF. CDR3 coding DNA: TGTGCCAGCAGTTCTAGCTCGCCAGGCACAGATACGCAGTATTTT.

V gene TRBV4-1 combines with J gene TRBJ1-1, with 8 bases aligning to TRBD1. CDR1 and CDR2 from the germline V gene are MGHRA and YSYEKL. The CDR3 contains 16 residues. After removal of 0 bases from V and 5 bases from J, the junction contained 8 bases not matched to a gene. The CDR3, as DNA: TGCGCCAGCAGCCAAGATGTTACAGGGGGAGGGACTGAAGCTTTCTTT. Translation: CASSQDVTGGGTEAFF.